This TCR beta chain came from a study of T-cell reconstitution after alpha-beta-depleted transplantation in children. Molecular barcoding with unique molecular identifiers was used for the TCRbeta library. TCRdb reprocessed the PCR reads with MiXCR, giving one entry per CDR3 protein. Among about 830,000 distinct CDR3 sequences listed, roughly 16% were seen once. The V gene's germline CDR1 is SGHRS and CDR2 YFSETQ. Unmatched junction bases numbered 11, after V lost 0 bases and J lost 9 bases. The CDR3 extends over 15 amino acids. This chain links TRBV5-1 with TRBJ2-7, with 8 bases identical to TRBD2. The material was PBMCs, mostly from graft donor cells, obtained 360 days after TCRalphabeta/CD19-depleted stem cell transplant. This receptor was identified in a male patient aged 5 to 17 who had a stem cell transplant for acute lymphoblastic leukemia, so the T cells may come from the graft donor. The CDR3 DNA reads as TGCGCCAGCAGCTTGGCGGGGACTAGAGGCAGCAGGCAGTACTTC. Encoded protein: CASSLAGTRGSRQYF.